The 15 T cell receptor beta chains below all came from one sample that was sequenced in a study of Ad26.COV2.S vaccination and SARS-CoV-2 variants. The treatment denotes: around 19 received Ad26.COV2.S at low or high dose, single or two shots; several received placebo; per-sample allocation not given. On day 63 after the first injection, vaccine and placebo recipients gave samples. Profiling relied on immunoSEQ multiplex PCR, and the TCRdb table lists in-frame clones only, not all of them. The data hold 410,000 or so clones, with over 75% observed a single time. Sample: peripheral blood, taken in a trial of Ad26.COV2.S vaccine versus placebo. These TCRs come from a person aged 18 to 59 who received the Ad26.COV2.S COVID-19 vaccine or a placebo.

This sequence joins TRBV3-1 (or the pseudogene TRBV3-2) and TRBJ2-5; tentatively, D is TRBD1 (6 bases). This CDR3 spans 19 amino acids. In germline, CDR1 is LGHDT, CDR2 YNNKEL (reference sequence). The V end lost 0 bases, the J end lost 0 bases, and 20 bases lay between the germline ends. CDR3 in amino acids: CASSQDRAGAHFYQETQYF. DNA of the CDR3: TGTGCCAGCAGCCAAGACCGGGCAGGGGCCCATTTTTACCAAGAGACCCAGTACTTC.

The rearrangement links TRBV28 to TRBJ2-7; TRBD1 matches 10 bases. Trimming removed 8 bases from V and 1 base from J; junction bases left unmatched: 2. The CDR3 runs 13 residues. Looked up from germline, CDR1 is MDHEN and CDR2 is SYDVKM. In nucleotides, the CDR3 is TGTGCCAGCTTGGACAGGGGGTCCTACGAGCAGTACTTC. Its protein product is CASLDRGSYEQYF. Using reference TRBV28 and TRBJ2-7 for the parts outside the CDR3, the full variable domain is DVKVTQSSRYLVKRTGEKVFLECVQDMDHENMFWYRQDPGLGLRLIYFSYDVKMKEKGDIPEGYSVSREKKERFSLILESASTNQTSMYLCASLDRGSYEQYFGPGTRLTVT.

The chain employs TRBV6-5 and TRBJ2-3; D is unresolved. The germline V and J ends were trimmed by 7 bases and 6 bases, with 5 bases remaining between them. This CDR3 has 10 amino acids. Germline V lookup: CDR1 MNHEY, CDR2 SVGAGI. Written as DNA, the CDR3 is TGTGCCAGCACGGGTGATACGCAGTATTTT. It yields the protein CASTGDTQYF.

The chain links TRBV19 to TRBJ1-1, with D maybe TRBD1 (6 bases). V was trimmed by 5 bases and J by 4 bases, leaving 17 bases between them. The germline CDR1 and CDR2 sequences are LNHDA and SQIVND (reference sequence). This CDR3 has 15 residues. This CDR3 reads CASSVTGPPSTEAFF. CDR3 coding DNA: TGTGCCAGTAGTGTTACAGGGCCGCCGTCCACTGAAGCTTTCTTT.

The rearrangement joins TRBV7-6 to TRBJ2-7; maybe TRBD2 (5 bases). The germline V gene has CDR1 SGHVS and CDR2 FNYEAQ. The CDR3 length is 15 residues. V lost 4 bases to trimming and J lost 2 bases, with 15 bases between them. CDR3 bases: TGTGCCAGCAGCTATCGGACTGGAGCAACCTACGAGCAGTACTTC. This sequence encodes CASSYRTGATYEQYF.

This clone has more than one count but fewer than ten. The rearrangement joins TRBV7-9 to TRBJ1-6, with 7 bases identical to TRBD1. Germline V gene lookup returns CDR1 SEHNR and CDR2 FQNEAQ (reference sequence). With V trimmed by 4 bases and J by 3 bases, 6 bases remained unmatched. The CDR3 loop spans 16 amino acids. This CDR3 reads CASSSTGEGYNSPLHF. DNA for the CDR3: TGTGCCAGCAGCTCTACAGGGGAGGGCTATAATTCACCCCTCCACTTT.

The V and J genes are TRBV7-8 and TRBJ2-3; possibly TRBD2 for D (5 bases). V lost 4 bases and J 0 bases, leaving 11 bases between the germline ends. The CDR3 has 15 amino acids. Germline V gene sequence: CDR1 SGHVS, CDR2 FQNEAQ. CDR3 nucleotide sequence: TGTGCCAGCAGCTCTAGCCTTTCAAGCACAGATACGCAGTATTTT. Translating it yields CASSSSLSSTDTQYF.

The chain is built from TRBV7-2 and TRBJ2-2; no clear D gene. V was shortened by 3 bases and J by 2 bases, with 4 bases between the two germline ends. The CDR3 contains 13 residues. The germline V gene has CDR1 SGHTA and CDR2 FQGNSA. Here the CDR3 reads CASSFTNTGELFF. The CDR3 DNA is TGTGCCAGCAGCTTCACCAACACCGGGGAGCTGTTTTTT. The full variable domain, in which reference TRBV7-2 and TRBJ2-2 provide the parts outside the CDR3, is GAGVSQSPSNKVTEKGKDVELRCDPISGHTALYWYRQSLGQGLEFLIYFQGNSAPDKSGLPSDRFSAERTGGSVSTLTIQRTQQEDSAVYLCASSFTNTGELFFGEGSRLTVL.

This chain links TRBV3-1 (or the pseudogene TRBV3-2) with TRBJ2-1; the match to TRBD2 covers 7 bases. CDR1 is LGHDT and CDR2 is YNNKEL in the germline V gene (reference sequence). The CDR3 totals 16 residues. V trimming: 3 bases; J trimming: 6 bases; junction bases outside the gene matches: 11. The CDR3 reads CASSHLGRGDSNEQFF. Here the CDR3 DNA reads TGTGCCAGCAGCCATCTAGGACGGGGGGATAGCAATGAGCAGTTCTTC.

The chain links TRBV7-8 to TRBJ2-1, with TRBD2 identical over 14 bases. With 2 bases clipped from V and 7 bases from J, the junction kept 7 bases outside the gene matches. The CDR3 runs 17 residues. CDR1 is SGHVS and CDR2 is FQNEAQ in the germline V gene. This chain's CDR3 is CASSLYRLAGGPNEQFF. CDR3 DNA: TGTGCCAGCAGCTTATACAGACTAGCGGGAGGGCCGAATGAGCAGTTCTTC.

The rearrangement uses TRBV6-5 and TRBJ1-2; D gene uncertain. The V gene lost 6 bases and the J gene lost 3 bases, with 8 bases spanning the gap. CDR3 size: 12 residues. From germline, CDR1 is MNHEY and CDR2 SVGAGI. CDR3 amino acids: CASRNGYYGYTF. In nucleotides, the CDR3 is TGTGCCAGCAGGAACGGTTACTATGGCTACACCTTC.

The chain uses TRBV28 and TRBJ1-1; 12 nucleotides agree with TRBD1. The V gene's germline CDR1 is MDHEN and CDR2 SYDVKM. The CDR3 totals 16 residues. CDR3 DNA sequence: TGTGTCTCGAAGACGGGACAGGGGGCGCTGGACACTGAAGCTTTCTTT. Encoded protein: CVSKTGQGALDTEAFF.

The chain carries TRBV19 and TRBJ1-5, with D unresolved. CDR1 and CDR2 from the germline V gene are LNHDA and SQIVND (reference sequence). V shed 4 bases and J shed 2 bases, with 12 bases lying between them. There are 15 residues in the CDR3. The CDR3 nucleotides are TGTGCCAGTAGTACCCTTCAACTAGGCAATCAGCCCCAGCATTTT. This gives the protein CASSTLQLGNQPQHF. The entire variable domain, with the rest obtained from reference TRBV19 and TRBJ1-5, is as follows: DGGITQSPKYLFRKEGQNVTLSCEQNLNHDAMYWYRQDPGQGLRLIYYSQIVNDFQKGDIAEGYSVSREKKESFPLTVTSAQKNPTAFYLCASSTLQLGNQPQHFGDGTRLSIL.

V is TRBV5-1 and J is TRBJ2-7; D unclear. Germline lookup yields CDR1 SGHRS and CDR2 YFSETQ. The CDR3 covers 13 residues. Trimming removed 1 base at V and 6 bases at J, with 11 bases between. DNA of the CDR3: TGCGCCAGCAGCTTGCTAACGGGCGGCGAGCAGTACTTC. It is translated as CASSLLTGGEQYF.

V gene TRBV11-2 combines with J gene TRBJ2-5; D unclear. This CDR3 comprises 12 residues. V gave up 5 bases and J gave up 4 bases, with 8 bases separating them. Looked up from germline, CDR1 is SGHAT and CDR2 is FQNNGV. CDR3 nucleotides: TGTGCCAGCAGCCCTAGTCTAGAGACCCAGTACTTC. It encodes CASSPSLETQYF. Looking up the rest from reference TRBV11-2 and TRBJ2-5 gives the full variable domain: EAGVAQSPRYKIIEKRQSVAFWCNPISGHATLYWYQQILGQGPKLLIQFQNNGVVDDSQLPKDRFSAERLKGVDSTLKIQPAKLEDSAVYLCASSPSLETQYFGPGTRLLVL.